This T cell receptor beta chain was sequenced during a study of cytomegalovirus exposure and HLA in healthy donors. Overall study: There were tens of millions of unique TCRs (from HLA-typed donors) in an early data release. Whole-study findings and limits: Later examination showed HLA-associated TCR beta chains had greater clonal expansion than equally common others. In a later analysis, DRB1 alleles had the most associated TCRs; HLA-C alleles the fewest.

The donors, nominally healthy at sampling, likely had unrecorded immune exposures. CDR1 and CDR2 from the germline V gene are MGHRA and YSYEKL. V dropped 0 bases and J dropped 2 bases, with 13 bases sitting between them. The CDR3 runs to 16 residues. With respect to this clone: Its antigen is undetermined.

A multiplex PCR was run with 60 Vbeta primers and 13 Jbeta primers. Assay used: immunoSEQ multiplex PCR; TCRdb lists only in-frame clones, some missing. Of about 190,000 clones in the sample, 77% are singletons; the top ten hold approximately 2%. Sequencing was performed on PBMCs. The chain uses TRBV4-1 and TRBJ2-5; a possible D gene is TRBD2 (6 bases). The clonotype originates from a woman aged 25 to 39 in good health and CMV-seropositive. The CDR3 region is CASSQDRLGTQETQYF. Written as DNA, the CDR3 is TGCGCCAGCAGCCAAGATCGGTTAGGGACTCAAGAGACCCAGTACTTC.